One sample yielded the 18 T cell receptor beta chains listed below, sequenced in a study of T cells in Graves' hyperthyroidism and ophthalmopathy. Amplified TCR beta CDR3 regions derived from RNA transcripts. TCR CDR3 regions were first amplified by RT-PCR with HTBI primers. TCRdb re-called the multiplex PCR reads through MiXCR, storing one row per CDR3 protein. Of fewer than 450,000 distinct CDR3 sequences detected, 17% appear once; the ten largest clones hold roughly a third. Sequencing was performed on blood. The receptor source for this set is a woman in her 30s with Graves' hyperthyroidism that later progressed to Graves' ophthalmopathy.

The sample holds many counts of this clonotype. This sequence joins TRBV7-9 and TRBJ2-1, with TRBD1 matching 8 bases. The junction had 10 bases not matched to a gene; V was cut back by 5 bases and J by 10 bases. The CDR3 loop spans 14 amino acids. Germline V gene sequence: CDR1 SEHNR, CDR2 FQNEAQ (reference sequence). The CDR3 DNA reads TGTGCCAGCAGCCCCGGGACAGGTTTTGGGGAGCAGTTCTTC. This sequence encodes CASSPGTGFGEQFF.

This clonotype appeared once. The rearrangement uses TRBV2 and TRBJ1-5, with D perhaps TRBD1 (6 bases). The germline V and J ends were trimmed by 6 bases and 6 bases, with 18 bases remaining between them. This CDR3 region has 15 residues. CDR1 is SNHLY, CDR2 FYNNEI, per germline. CDR3 sequence: CASRVNREVGQPQHF. CDR3 nucleotide sequence: TGTGCCAGCAGGGTCAACAGGGAAGTGGGTCAGCCCCAGCATTTT.

The genes are TRBV6-1 and TRBJ1-1; D perhaps matches TRBD1 (6 bases). V was clipped by 6 bases and J by 3 bases, with 11 bases between them. CDR1 and CDR2 from the germline V gene are MNHNS and SASEGT. The CDR3 is 13 residues long. This CDR3 is CASSAGVYTEAFF. In nucleotides, the CDR3 is TGTGCCAGCAGCGCAGGGGTATACACTGAAGCTTTCTTT.

This clonotype was recorded at least ten times. This chain joins TRBV9 and TRBJ2-7, with D perhaps given as TRBD1 or TRBD2 (5 bases each). This CDR3 is 16 amino acids long. V lost 3 bases, J lost 3 bases, and 19 bases lay in between. Germline CDR1 and CDR2: SGDLS and YYNGEE. The CDR3 DNA reads TGTGCCAGCAGCGCTCCCGGGGCCGAGTTTTTCTACGAGCAGTACTTC. Protein sequence: CASSAPGAEFFYEQYF.

There are many counts of this clonotype. This chain's CDR3 is CASISVAGGTDTQYF. DNA for the CDR3: TGTGCCAGCATCTCGGTAGCGGGGGGCACAGATACGCAGTATTTT. The rearrangement uses TRBV7-9 and TRBJ2-3; 9 bases fit TRBD2. The CDR3 consists of 15 residues. With 7 bases clipped from V and 1 base from J, the junction kept 6 bases outside the gene matches. Germline CDR1 and CDR2: SEHNR and FQNEAQ (reference sequence). Full variable domain (rest looked up from reference TRBV7-9 and TRBJ2-3): DTGVSQNPRHKITKRGQNVTFRCDPISEHNRLYWYRQTLGQGPEFLTYFQNEAQLEKSRLLSDRFSAERPKGSFSTLEIQRTEQGDSAMYLCASISVAGGTDTQYFGPGTRLTVL.

This clonotype was seen many times. The chain is built from TRBV19 and TRBJ2-7; 7 positions agree with TRBD1. The CDR3 has 15 amino acids. The ends lost 7 bases at V and 3 bases at J; junction bases unmatched: 12. Germline CDR1 is LNHDA and CDR2 is SQIVND (reference sequence). CDR3 sequence reads: CASTAFSGGDYEQYF. Here the CDR3 DNA reads TGTGCCAGTACCGCTTTTTCAGGGGGAGACTACGAGCAGTACTTC.

The CDR3, as DNA: TGTGCCAGCAGCCACGGCTGGGTTTGGGAGGCCCAGTACTTC. Translated, it gives CASSHGWVWEAQYF. The J gene is TRBJ2-5, the V gene TRBV11-2, with D perhaps matching TRBD2 (6 bases). CDR1 and CDR2 from the germline V gene are SGHAT and FQNNGV. Trimming removed 5 bases at V and 9 bases at J, with 19 bases between. The CDR3 runs to 14 residues.

This clonotype was seen many times. CDR3 region: CATSTVRSGETQYF. DNA of the CDR3: TGTGCCACCAGCACTGTCAGGTCGGGAGAGACCCAGTACTTC. The chain links TRBV15 to TRBJ2-5, with no clear D. The germline V and J ends were trimmed by 4 bases and 4 bases, with 13 bases remaining between them. The CDR3 contains 14 residues. Germline V gene lookup returns CDR1 LNHNV and CDR2 YYDKDF (reference sequence).

This chain uses TRBV19 with TRBJ2-4; 9 bases are shared with TRBD1. Germline V gene data show CDR1 as LNHDA and CDR2 as SQIVND (reference sequence). This CDR3 comprises 17 residues. Germline trimming cut 6 bases from V and 1 base from J; bases unmatched to any gene: 10. For the CDR3, the DNA is TGTGCCAGTAGCCTGAGGACAGGGGATGTTGCCAAAAACATTCAGTACTTC. Its protein product is CASSLRTGDVAKNIQYF.

This clonotype was detected a few times. The chain links TRBV19 to TRBJ2-7; D might be TRBD2 (6 bases). Trimming cost V 11 bases and J 6 bases, with 20 bases left between them. Germline V CDR1 and CDR2: LNHDA, SQIVND (reference sequence). The length of the CDR3 is 13 residues. The CDR3 loop reads CAGRRRVGGEQYF. Here the CDR3 DNA reads TGTGCCGGCCGGCGAAGGGTCGGGGGCGAGCAGTACTTC.

This clonotype came up many times. The chain uses TRBV2 and TRBJ2-3, with D unresolved. The germline gives CDR1 SNHLY, CDR2 FYNNEI. V was trimmed by 5 bases and J by 6 bases, leaving 21 bases between them. The CDR3 runs to 16 residues. DNA for the CDR3: TGTGCCAGCAGTCCTCTTATTGCGAAAAAAGGGGATACGCAGTATTTT. Translating it yields CASSPLIAKKGDTQYF.

The table lists this clonotype with a count of one. The V call is TRBV27, the J call TRBJ2-3; D is ambiguous. Trimming took off 2 bases at V and 4 bases at J, with 10 bases between the two ends. CDR1 MNHEY and CDR2 SMNVEV come from the germline V gene (reference sequence). The CDR3 is 14 amino acids. The CDR3, as DNA: TGTGCCAGCAGTTTAAGAAAGGGCCCAGATACGCAGTATTTT. It encodes CASSLRKGPDTQYF.

This clonotype was counted at least ten times. J is TRBJ2-7 and V is TRBV28; weak D call: TRBD2 (6 bases). The CDR3 is made up of 16 amino acids. The V gene's germline CDR1 is MDHEN and CDR2 SYDVKM. Trimming took off 5 bases at V and 0 bases at J, with 17 bases between the two ends. CDR3 in DNA: TGTGCCAGCAGTCCCCGGGACTGGGGAAGCTCCTACGAGCAGTACTTC. It translates to CASSPRDWGSSYEQYF. The variable domain in full, completed from reference TRBV28 and TRBJ2-7, reads DVKVTQSSRYLVKRTGEKVFLECVQDMDHENMFWYRQDPGLGLRLIYFSYDVKMKEKGDIPEGYSVSREKKERFSLILESASTNQTSMYLCASSPRDWGSSYEQYFGPGTRLTVT.

This clonotype was seen a few times. A read error may be the cause here, since a much bigger clone is one base away. The CDR3 sequence is CASSRDRVYTGELFF. The DNA of the CDR3 is TGTGCCAGCAGTAGGGACAGGGTCTACACCGGGGAGCTGTTTTTT. V gene TRBV2 combines with J gene TRBJ2-2, with 9 positions matching TRBD1. Germline lookup yields CDR1 SNHLY and CDR2 FYNNEI. J gave up 3 bases and V 5 bases, and 4 bases lay outside the gene matches. CDR3 length: 15 amino acids. Full variable domain (outside the CDR3, taken from reference TRBV2 and TRBJ2-2): EPEVTQTPSHQVTQMGQEVILRCVPISNHLYFYWYRQILGQKVEFLVSFYNNEISEKSEIFDDQFSVERPDGSNFTLKIRSTKLEDSAMYFCASSRDRVYTGELFFGEGSRLTVL.

This clonotype has ten or more counts. This chain uses TRBV28 with TRBJ2-6; D not resolved. This CDR3 has 16 amino acids. Germline V CDR1 and CDR2: MDHEN, SYDVKM. V dropped 2 bases and J dropped 0 bases, with 8 bases sitting between them. The CDR3 sequence: CASSLGQPSGANVLTF. CDR3 sequence (DNA): TGTGCCAGCAGTTTAGGGCAGCCCTCTGGGGCCAACGTCCTGACTTTC. Variable domain in full (rest from reference TRBV28 and TRBJ2-6): DVKVTQSSRYLVKRTGEKVFLECVQDMDHENMFWYRQDPGLGLRLIYFSYDVKMKEKGDIPEGYSVSREKKERFSLILESASTNQTSMYLCASSLGQPSGANVLTFGAGSRLTVL.

The chain joins TRBV20-1 to TRBJ2-5; D assignment may be TRBD1 or TRBD2 (7 bases each). Trimming stripped 6 bases from V and 5 bases from J, with 19 bases between. Germline V gene lookup returns CDR1 DFQATT and CDR2 SNEGSKA (reference sequence). The CDR3 has 14 amino acids. The CDR3 loop is CSALGEGAWETQYF. DNA of the CDR3: TGCAGTGCACTCGGGGAGGGGGCATGGGAGACCCAGTACTTC.

The table lists this clonotype with many counts. V is TRBV30 and J is TRBJ1-1; 7 bases map to TRBD1. Germline CDR1 reads GTSNPN; CDR2 reads SVGIG (reference sequence). Trimming took 4 bases from V and 3 from J; bases not matched to a gene: 8. This CDR3 has 14 residues. The CDR3 here is CAWNQGQPYTEAFF. CDR3 coding DNA: TGTGCCTGGAATCAGGGACAGCCTTACACTGAAGCTTTCTTT.

This clonotype has a count of ten or more. The chain has TRBV5-1 and TRBJ2-5; D is unclear. CDR1 is SGHRS and CDR2 is YFSETQ in the germline V gene. V lost 2 bases to trimming and J lost 1 base, with 9 bases between them. The CDR3 totals 14 residues. The CDR3 DNA sequence: TGCGCCAGCAGCTTTTGGACCCCCCAAGAGACCCAGTACTTC. Encoded protein: CASSFWTPQETQYF.